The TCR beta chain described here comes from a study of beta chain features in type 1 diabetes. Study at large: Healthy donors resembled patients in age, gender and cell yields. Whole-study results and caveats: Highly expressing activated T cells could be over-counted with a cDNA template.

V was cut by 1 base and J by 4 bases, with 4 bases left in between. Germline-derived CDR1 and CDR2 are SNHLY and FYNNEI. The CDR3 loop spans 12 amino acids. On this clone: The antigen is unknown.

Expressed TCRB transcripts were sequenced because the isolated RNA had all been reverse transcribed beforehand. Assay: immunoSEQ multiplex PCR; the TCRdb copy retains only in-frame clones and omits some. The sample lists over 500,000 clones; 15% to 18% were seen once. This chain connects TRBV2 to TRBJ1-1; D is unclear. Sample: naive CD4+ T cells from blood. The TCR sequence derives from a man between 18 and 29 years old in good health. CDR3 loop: CASSEDGTEAFF. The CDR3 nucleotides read TGTGCCAGCAGTGAAGATGGCACTGAAGCTTTCTTT.